The subject of this entry is one TCR beta chain. The antigen remains unidentified. The ends were cut back, 1 base at V and 10 bases at J, with 13 bases in the middle. CDR3 length equals 13 residues. CDR1 is SGHTA and CDR2 is FQGNSA in the germline V gene. Only in-frame clones appear in the TCRdb table, and some are missing; sequencing was by immunoSEQ multiplex PCR. The sample contains about 56,000 clones, approximately 93% of which appear only once. The data derive from a study of cytomegalovirus exposure and HLA in healthy donors. About the study: The approximately 120 validation repertoires used the same platform as the 650 to 800 first-cohort repertoires, a later analysis reported.

Overall study findings and caveats: In the roughly 120 validation repertoires, a later analysis found that first-cohort TCR clusters tended to co-occur. Despite most TCR sequences being rare, some public TCRs occurred in many donors. Listed as cytomegalovirus-associated were around 160 TCR beta chains.

The clonotype originates from a woman aged 18 to 35 in good health and CMV-seropositive. The sample was PBMCs. The genes are TRBV7-2 and TRBJ1-1, with no clear D. The CDR3 is CASSLVVNPGAFF. For the CDR3, the DNA is TGTGCCAGCAGCTTAGTGGTCAACCCGGGAGCTTTCTTT.